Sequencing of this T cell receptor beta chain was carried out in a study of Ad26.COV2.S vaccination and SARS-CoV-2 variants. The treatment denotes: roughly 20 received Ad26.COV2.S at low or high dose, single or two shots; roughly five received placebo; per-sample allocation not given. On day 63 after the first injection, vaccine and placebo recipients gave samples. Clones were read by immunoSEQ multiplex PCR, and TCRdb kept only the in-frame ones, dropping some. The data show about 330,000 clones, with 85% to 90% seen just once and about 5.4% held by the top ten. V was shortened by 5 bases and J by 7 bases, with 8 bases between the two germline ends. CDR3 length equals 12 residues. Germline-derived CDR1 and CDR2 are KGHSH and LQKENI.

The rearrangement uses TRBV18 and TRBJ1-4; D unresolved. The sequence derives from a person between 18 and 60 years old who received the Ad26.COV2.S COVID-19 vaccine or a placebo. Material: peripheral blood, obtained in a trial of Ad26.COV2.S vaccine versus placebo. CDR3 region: CASSDQGEKLFF. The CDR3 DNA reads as TGTGCCAGCTCAGATCAAGGTGAAAAACTGTTTTTT.